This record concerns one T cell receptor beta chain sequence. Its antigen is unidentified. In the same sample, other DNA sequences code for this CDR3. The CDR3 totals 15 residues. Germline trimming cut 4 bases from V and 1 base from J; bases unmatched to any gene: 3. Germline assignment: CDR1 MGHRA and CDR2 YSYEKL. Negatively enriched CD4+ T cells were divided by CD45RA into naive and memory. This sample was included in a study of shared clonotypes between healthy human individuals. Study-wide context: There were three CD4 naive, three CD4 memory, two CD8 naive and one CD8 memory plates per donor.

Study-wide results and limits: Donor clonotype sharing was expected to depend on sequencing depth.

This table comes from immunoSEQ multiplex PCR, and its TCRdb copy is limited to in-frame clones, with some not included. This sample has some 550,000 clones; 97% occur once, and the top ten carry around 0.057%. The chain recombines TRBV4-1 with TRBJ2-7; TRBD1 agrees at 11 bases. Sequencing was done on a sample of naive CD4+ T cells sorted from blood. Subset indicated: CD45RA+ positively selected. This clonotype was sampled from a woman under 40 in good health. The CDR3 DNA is TGCGCCAGCAGCCGAGGGACAGGGGGTTCCTACGAGCAGTACTTC. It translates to CASSRGTGGSYEQYF.